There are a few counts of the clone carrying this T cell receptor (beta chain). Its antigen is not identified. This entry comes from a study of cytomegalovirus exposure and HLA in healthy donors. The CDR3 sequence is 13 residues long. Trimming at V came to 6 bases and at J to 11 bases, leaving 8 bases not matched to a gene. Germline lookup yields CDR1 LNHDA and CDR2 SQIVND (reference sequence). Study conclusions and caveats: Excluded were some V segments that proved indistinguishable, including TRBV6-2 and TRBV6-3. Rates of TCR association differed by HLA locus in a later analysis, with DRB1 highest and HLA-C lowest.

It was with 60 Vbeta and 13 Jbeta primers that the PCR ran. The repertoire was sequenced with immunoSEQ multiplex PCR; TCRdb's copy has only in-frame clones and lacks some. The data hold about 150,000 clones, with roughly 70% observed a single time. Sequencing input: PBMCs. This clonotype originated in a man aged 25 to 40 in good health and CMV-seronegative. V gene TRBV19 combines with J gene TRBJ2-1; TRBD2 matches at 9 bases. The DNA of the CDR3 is TGTGCCAGTAGCAGATCCCTAGCGGGAAAGCAGTTCTTC. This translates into CASSRSLAGKQFF.